These 12 T cell receptor beta chains originate from one sample sequenced in a study of blood T cells in healthy people across ages. PCR was performed a second time for about 7 to 11 cycles using a sample-barcoded 5' primer and a J-beta primer mix. Using its own MiXCR run on the 5' RACE reads, TCRdb lists one record per CDR3 protein. The data contain approximately 680,000 distinct CDR3 sequences, approximately 30% of them singletons. The sequenced sample consisted of blood. The receptors stem from a woman of 80 years or more in good health.

This clonotype appeared many times. The chain combines TRBV7-2 with TRBJ1-2; D not certain. From germline, CDR1 is SGHTA and CDR2 FQGNSA. V was clipped by 0 bases and J by 3 bases, with 5 bases between them. The CDR3 has 13 amino acids. The CDR3 nucleotides are TGTGCCAGCAGCTTAGCGAGGGACTATGGCTACACCTTC. Its protein product is CASSLARDYGYTF.

This clonotype has a count of ten or more. V is TRBV30 and J is TRBJ2-3; D is unclear. Germline-derived CDR1 and CDR2 are GTSNPN and SVGIG (reference sequence). The CDR3 runs 12 residues. The ends were cut back, 1 base at V and 2 bases at J, with 4 bases in the middle. CDR3 in DNA: TGTGCCTGGAGTGGGGCCACAGATACGCAGTATTTT. Translating gives CAWSGATDTQYF.

The chain combines TRBV4-3 with TRBJ2-7; TRBD2 might be the D (5 bases). This CDR3 is built from 13 residues. From germline, CDR1 is LGHNA and CDR2 YSLEER. Trimming stripped 2 bases from V and 1 base from J, with 6 bases between. The CDR3: CASSQRTSYEQYF. In DNA form, the CDR3 reads TGCGCCAGCAGCCAACGGACTTCCTACGAGCAGTACTTC.

The chain links TRBV7-2 to TRBJ2-7, with 12 bases identical to TRBD2. The germline V gene has CDR1 SGHTA and CDR2 FQGNSA. The CDR3 runs 16 residues. V shed 8 bases and J 7 bases; nucleotides not matched to a gene: 15. This CDR3 is CASGLLAGGPRDEQYF. The CDR3 bases are TGTGCCAGCGGTTTACTAGCGGGGGGACCTAGGGATGAGCAGTACTTC.

To note about this clonotype: Just one base apart from a much larger clone, this may be a read error. DNA for the CDR3: TGCAGTGCTAGCGACGGGGGGGTGACAGATACGCAGTATTTT. Its translation: CSASDGGVTDTQYF. The rearrangement links TRBV20-1 to TRBJ2-3; TRBD2 matches 8 bases. Trimming cost V 3 bases and J 3 bases; bases outside gene matches: 5. Looked up from germline, CDR1 is DFQATT and CDR2 is SNEGSKA (reference sequence). The CDR3 loop spans 14 amino acids.

CDR3 amino acids: CSAGGSLNYGYTF. CDR3 coding DNA: TGCAGTGCTGGGGGCTCCCTAAACTATGGCTACACCTTC. The V call is TRBV20-1, the J call TRBJ1-2, with D possibly TRBD1 on 6 matching bases. The CDR3 has 13 amino acids. Trimming took off 5 bases at V and 2 bases at J, with 12 bases between the two ends. Per germline, CDR1 DFQATT and CDR2 SNEGSKA (reference sequence).

This clonotype has ten or more counts. This chain joins TRBV5-1 and TRBJ1-1; D might be TRBD1 (5 bases). Trimming took off 3 bases at V and 11 bases at J, with 17 bases between the two ends. Germline V gene data show CDR1 as SGHRS and CDR2 as YFSETQ. The CDR3 contains 13 residues. CDR3 sequence reads: CASSWDRTAEAFF. CDR3 coding DNA: TGCGCCAGCAGCTGGGACCGGACTGCCGAGGCTTTCTTT.

CDR3: CASSLDGGRFSGANVLTF. In DNA, the CDR3 is TGTGCCAGCAGCTTAGACGGGGGCCGGTTCTCTGGGGCCAACGTCCTGACTTTC. This sequence joins TRBV7-2 and TRBJ2-6, with D perhaps matching TRBD1 or TRBD2 (6 bases each). In germline, CDR1 is SGHTA, CDR2 FQGNSA. This CDR3 contains 18 residues. The V gene lost 1 base and the J gene lost 0 bases, with 13 bases spanning the gap.

In this sample, this clonotype turned up many times. CDR3: CASSLAPGLQETQYF. CDR3 nucleotide sequence: TGCGCCAGCAGCTTGGCCCCCGGTCTCCAAGAGACCCAGTACTTC. J is TRBJ2-5 and V is TRBV5-1; D is uncertain. The V and J ends lost 0 bases and 1 base respectively, with 10 bases between them. CDR1 and CDR2 (germline): SGHRS, YFSETQ. The CDR3 is 15 residues long.

Ten or more counts support this clonotype. This chain links TRBV7-6 with TRBJ1-6; tentatively, D is TRBD1 (6 bases). The CDR3 has 15 residues. V lost 3 bases and J 8 bases, leaving 14 bases between the germline ends. CDR1 is SGHVS and CDR2 is FNYEAQ in the germline V gene. In DNA form, the CDR3 reads TGTGCCAGCAGCTTGTTCGGGGGCGGGGATTCACCCCTCCACTTT. This sequence encodes CASSLFGGGDSPLHF.

In this sample, this clonotype turned up many times. This chain uses TRBV27 with TRBJ1-6; no reliable D call. The CDR3 runs 14 residues. CDR1 MNHEY and CDR2 SMNVEV come from the germline V gene (reference sequence). The V and J ends lost 2 bases and 9 bases respectively, with 11 bases between them. CDR3 bases: TGTGCCAGCAGTTTAACTCTAAGGGCTTCACCCCTCCACTTT. Residues: CASSLTLRASPLHF.

This clonotype was counted at least ten times. The chain combines TRBV12-3 or TRBV12-4 with TRBJ2-7, with 8 bases matching TRBD1. This CDR3 contains 15 residues. V dropped 0 bases and J dropped 3; count of bases not matched to a gene: 4. The CDR3 DNA sequence: TGTGCCAGCAGTTTAGCGCACAGGGGGTACTACGAGCAGTACTTC. Its translation is CASSLAHRGYYEQYF.